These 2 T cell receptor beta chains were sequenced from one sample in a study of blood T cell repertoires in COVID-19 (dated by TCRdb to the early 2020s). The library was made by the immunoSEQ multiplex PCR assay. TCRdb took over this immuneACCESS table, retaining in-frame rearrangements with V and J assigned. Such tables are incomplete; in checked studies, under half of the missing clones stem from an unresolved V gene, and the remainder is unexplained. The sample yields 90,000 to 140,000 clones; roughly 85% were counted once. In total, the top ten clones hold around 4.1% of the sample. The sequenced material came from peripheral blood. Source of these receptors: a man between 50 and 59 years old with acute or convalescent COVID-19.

CDR3 region: CAWTPGGMETQYF. The CDR3 DNA reads as TGTGCCTGGACTCCCGGGGGAATGGAGACCCAGTACTTC. J is TRBJ2-5 and V is TRBV30, with D perhaps TRBD2 (6 bases). V shed 4 bases and J shed 5 bases, with 14 bases lying between them. The CDR3 is 13 amino acids. Germline V gene data show CDR1 as GTSNPN and CDR2 as SVGIG (reference sequence).

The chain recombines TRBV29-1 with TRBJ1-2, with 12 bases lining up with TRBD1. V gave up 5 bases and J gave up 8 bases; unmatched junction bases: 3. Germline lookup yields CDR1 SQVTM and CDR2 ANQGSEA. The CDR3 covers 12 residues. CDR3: CSVRGQGAGYTF. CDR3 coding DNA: TGCAGCGTTCGGGGACAGGGGGCCGGCTACACCTTC.